This T cell receptor (beta chain) was recovered during a study of CD8+ T cells in alopecia areata. Study information: It was oral tofacitinib, at 5 to 10 mg twice daily, that treated patients received. General observations from the study: Against the mouse data, patients shared TCRs less clearly, possibly for HLA reasons.

Germline values: CDR1 GTSNPN, CDR2 SVGIG (reference sequence). The CDR3 spans 15 residues. Trimming took 1 base from V and 8 from J; bases not matched to a gene: 9. Points on this clone: What it binds is not known.

Extraction of RNA preceded its reverse transcription into cDNA, which served as the sequencing template. Profiling relied on immunoSEQ multiplex PCR, and the TCRdb table lists in-frame clones only, not all of them. In the table there are 150,000 to 200,000 clones, around 50% of which are singletons. The receptor was derived from a human donor with alopecia areata. This chain connects TRBV30 to TRBJ1-4; 8 bases are shared with TRBD1. Here the sequenced sample was CD4+ T cells sorted from blood, taken at week 0. The CDR3 protein is CAWSAPTGGWEKLFF. The CDR3 DNA sequence: TGTGCCTGGAGTGCCCCAACAGGGGGTTGGGAAAAACTGTTTTTT.